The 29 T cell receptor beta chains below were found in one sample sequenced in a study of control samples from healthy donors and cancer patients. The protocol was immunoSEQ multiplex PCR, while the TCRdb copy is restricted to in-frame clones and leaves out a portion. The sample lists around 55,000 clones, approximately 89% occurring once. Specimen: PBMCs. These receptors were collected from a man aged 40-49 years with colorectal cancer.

The DNA of the CDR3 is TGTGCTAGAAAGGGGCGAGATTCACCCCTCCACTTT. The encoded protein is CARKGRDSPLHF. V is TRBV7-7 and J is TRBJ1-6, with D possibly being TRBD1 (5 bases). CDR1 SSHAT and CDR2 FNYEAQ come from the germline V gene (reference sequence). The CDR3 covers 12 residues.

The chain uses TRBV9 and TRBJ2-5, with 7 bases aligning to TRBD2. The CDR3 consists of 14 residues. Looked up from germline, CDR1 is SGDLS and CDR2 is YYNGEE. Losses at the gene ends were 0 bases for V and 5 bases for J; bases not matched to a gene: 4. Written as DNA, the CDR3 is TGTGCCAGCAGCGTAGAAGCGGGACTGGAGACCCAGTACTTC. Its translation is CASSVEAGLETQYF.

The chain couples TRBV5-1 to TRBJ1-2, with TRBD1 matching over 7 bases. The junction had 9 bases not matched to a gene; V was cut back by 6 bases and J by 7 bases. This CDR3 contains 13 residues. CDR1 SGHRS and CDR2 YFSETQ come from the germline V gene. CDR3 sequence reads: CASNVEGAGGYTF. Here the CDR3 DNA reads TGCGCCAGCAATGTAGAGGGGGCCGGTGGCTACACCTTC. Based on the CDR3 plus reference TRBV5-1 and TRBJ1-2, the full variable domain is KAGVTQTPRYLIKTRGQQVTLSCSPISGHRSVSWYQQTPGQGLQFLFEYFSETQRNKGNFPGRFSGRQFSNSRSEMNVSTLELGDSALYLCASNVEGAGGYTFGSGTRLTVV.

This chain's CDR3 is CASSSPNSVSYEQYF. The CDR3 nucleotides read TGTGCCAGCAGCAGTCCTAACTCTGTCTCCTACGAGCAGTACTTC. This sequence joins TRBV21-1 and TRBJ2-7; the tabulated D call, TRBD2, remains unverified against the DNA. TRBV21-1 constitutes a pseudogene. This CDR3 region has 15 residues.

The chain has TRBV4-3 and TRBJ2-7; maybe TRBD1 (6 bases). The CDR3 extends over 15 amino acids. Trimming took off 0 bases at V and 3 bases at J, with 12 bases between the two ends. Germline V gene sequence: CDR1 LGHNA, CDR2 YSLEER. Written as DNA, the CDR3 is TGCGCCAGCAGCCAAGATCTGGCAGGGGTCTACGAGCAGTACTTC. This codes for CASSQDLAGVYEQYF.

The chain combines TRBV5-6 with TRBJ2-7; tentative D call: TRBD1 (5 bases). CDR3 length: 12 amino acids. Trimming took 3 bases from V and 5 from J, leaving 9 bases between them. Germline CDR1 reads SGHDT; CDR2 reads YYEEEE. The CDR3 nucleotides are TGTGCCAGCAGCTGGGGCCCGAACGAGCAGTACTTC. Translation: CASSWGPNEQYF. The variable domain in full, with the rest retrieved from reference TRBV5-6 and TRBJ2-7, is DAGVTQSPTHLIKTRGQQVTLRCSPKSGHDTVSWYQQALGQGPQFIFQYYEEEERQRGNFPDRFSGHQFPNYSSELNVNALLLGDSALYLCASSWGPNEQYFGPGTRLTVT.

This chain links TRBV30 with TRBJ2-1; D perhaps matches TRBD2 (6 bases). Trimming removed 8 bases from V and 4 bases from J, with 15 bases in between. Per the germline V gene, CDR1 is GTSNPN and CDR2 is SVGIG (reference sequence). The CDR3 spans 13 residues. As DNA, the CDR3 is TGTGCCGTAAGGTGGAGGGTTTACAATGAGCAGTTCTTC. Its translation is CAVRWRVYNEQFF.

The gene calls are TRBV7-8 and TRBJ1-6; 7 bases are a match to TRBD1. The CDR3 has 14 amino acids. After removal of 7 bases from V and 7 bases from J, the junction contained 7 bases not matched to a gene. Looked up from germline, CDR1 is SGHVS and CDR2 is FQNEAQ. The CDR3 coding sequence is TGTGCCAGCACCCAGGGGGTTTACAATTCACCCCTCCACTTT. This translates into CASTQGVYNSPLHF.

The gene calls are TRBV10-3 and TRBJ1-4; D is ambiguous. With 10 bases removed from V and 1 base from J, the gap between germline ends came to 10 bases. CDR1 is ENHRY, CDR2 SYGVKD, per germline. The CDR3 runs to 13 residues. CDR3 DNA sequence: TGTGCCACCCGGATTCAAACTAATGAAAAACTGTTTTTT. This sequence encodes CATRIQTNEKLFF.

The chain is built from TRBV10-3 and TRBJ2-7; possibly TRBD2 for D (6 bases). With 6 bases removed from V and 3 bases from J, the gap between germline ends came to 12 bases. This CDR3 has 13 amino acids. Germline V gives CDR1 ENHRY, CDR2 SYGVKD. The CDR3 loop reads CAIRGGLDYEQYF. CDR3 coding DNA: TGTGCCATCAGGGGGGGACTCGACTACGAGCAGTACTTC.

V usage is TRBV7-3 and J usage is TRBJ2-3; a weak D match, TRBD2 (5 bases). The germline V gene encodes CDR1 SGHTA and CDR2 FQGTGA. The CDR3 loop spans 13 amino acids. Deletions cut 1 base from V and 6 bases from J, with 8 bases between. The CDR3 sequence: CASSLRGLDTQYF. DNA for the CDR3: TGTGCCAGCAGCTTAAGAGGACTGGATACGCAGTATTTT.

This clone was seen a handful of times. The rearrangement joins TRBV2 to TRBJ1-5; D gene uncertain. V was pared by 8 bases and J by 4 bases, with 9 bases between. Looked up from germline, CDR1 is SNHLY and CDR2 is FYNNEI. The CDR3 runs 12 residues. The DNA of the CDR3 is TGTGCCAGCCGAGGCTCAAATCAGCCCCAGCATTTT. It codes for CASRGSNQPQHF.

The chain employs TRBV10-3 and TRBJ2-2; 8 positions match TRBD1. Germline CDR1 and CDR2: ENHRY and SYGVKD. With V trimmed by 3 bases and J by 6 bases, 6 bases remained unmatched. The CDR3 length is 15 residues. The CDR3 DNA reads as TGTGCCATCAGTGAACGACAGGGGCTTCCCGGGGAGCTGTTTTTT. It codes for CAISERQGLPGELFF.

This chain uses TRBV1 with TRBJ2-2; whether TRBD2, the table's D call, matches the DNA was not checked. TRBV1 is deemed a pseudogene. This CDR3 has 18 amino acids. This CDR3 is CTSSQKTPQRWNTGELFF. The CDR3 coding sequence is TGCACCAGCAGCCAAAAAACCCCCCAGCGGTGGAACACCGGGGAGCTGTTTTTT.

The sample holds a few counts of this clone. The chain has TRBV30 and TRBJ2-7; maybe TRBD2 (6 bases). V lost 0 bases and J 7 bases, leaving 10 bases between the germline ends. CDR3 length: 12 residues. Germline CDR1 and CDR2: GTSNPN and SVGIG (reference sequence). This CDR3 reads CAWSVKGREQYF. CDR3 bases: TGTGCCTGGAGTGTGAAGGGGAGGGAGCAGTACTTC.

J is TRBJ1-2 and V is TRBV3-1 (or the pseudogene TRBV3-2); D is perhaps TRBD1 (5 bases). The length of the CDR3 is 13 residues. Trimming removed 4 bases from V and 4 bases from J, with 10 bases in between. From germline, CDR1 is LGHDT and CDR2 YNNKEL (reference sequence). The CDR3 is CASSPLGGYGYTF. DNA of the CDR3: TGTGCCAGCAGCCCCCTGGGGGGCTATGGCTACACCTTC.

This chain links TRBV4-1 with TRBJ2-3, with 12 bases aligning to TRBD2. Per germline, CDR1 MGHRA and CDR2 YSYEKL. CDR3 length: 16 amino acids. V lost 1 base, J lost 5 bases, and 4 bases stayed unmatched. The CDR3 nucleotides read TGCGCCAGCAGCCAAGGACTAGCGGGAGTAAAAGATACGCAGTATTTT. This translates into CASSQGLAGVKDTQYF.

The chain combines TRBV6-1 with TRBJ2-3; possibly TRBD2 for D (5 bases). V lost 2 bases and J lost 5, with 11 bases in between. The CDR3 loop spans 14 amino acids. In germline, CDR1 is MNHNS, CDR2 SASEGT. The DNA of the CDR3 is TGTGCCAGCAGTGAAAGGCTAGCCGGAGATACGCAGTATTTT. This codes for CASSERLAGDTQYF.

CDR3 residues: CASSTNRVNYGYTF. CDR3 sequence (DNA): TGTGCCAGTAGTACCAACAGGGTCAACTATGGCTACACCTTC. The rearrangement links TRBV19 to TRBJ1-2; TRBD1 is a possible D gene (6 bases). Germline CDR1 reads LNHDA; CDR2 reads SQIVND (reference sequence). V was pared by 4 bases and J by 2 bases, with 11 bases between. This CDR3 region has 14 residues. Together with reference TRBV19 and TRBJ1-2, the CDR3 gives the full variable domain: DGGITQSPKYLFRKEGQNVTLSCEQNLNHDAMYWYRQDPGQGLRLIYYSQIVNDFQKGDIAEGYSVSREKKESFPLTVTSAQKNPTAFYLCASSTNRVNYGYTFGSGTRLTVV.

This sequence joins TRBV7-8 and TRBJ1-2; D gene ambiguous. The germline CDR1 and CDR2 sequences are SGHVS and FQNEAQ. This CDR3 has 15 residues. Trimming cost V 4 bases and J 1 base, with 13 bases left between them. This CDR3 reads CASSSPSRGNYGYTF. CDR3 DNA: TGTGCCAGCAGCTCCCCAAGTCGGGGTAACTATGGCTACACCTTC.

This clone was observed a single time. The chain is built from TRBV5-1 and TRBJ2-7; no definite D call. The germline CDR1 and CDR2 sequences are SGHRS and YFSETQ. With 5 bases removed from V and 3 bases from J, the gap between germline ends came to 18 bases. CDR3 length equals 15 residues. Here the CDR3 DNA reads TGCGCCAGCAGTTCCTCCTCCGGGCCTTACTACGAGCAGTACTTC. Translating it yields CASSSSSGPYYEQYF.

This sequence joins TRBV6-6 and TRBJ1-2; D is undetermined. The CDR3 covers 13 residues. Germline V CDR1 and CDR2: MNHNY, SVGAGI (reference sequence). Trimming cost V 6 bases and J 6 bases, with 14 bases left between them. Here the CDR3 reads CASSQTEANGYTF. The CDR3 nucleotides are TGTGCCAGCAGCCAGACGGAGGCAAATGGCTACACCTTC.

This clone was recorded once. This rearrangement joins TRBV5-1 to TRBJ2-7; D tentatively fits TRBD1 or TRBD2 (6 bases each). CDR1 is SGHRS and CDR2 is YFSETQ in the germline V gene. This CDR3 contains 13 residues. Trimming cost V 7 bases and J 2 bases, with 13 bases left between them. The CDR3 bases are TGCGCCAGCGGAGGGGACACCACCTACGAGCAGTACTTC. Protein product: CASGGDTTYEQYF.

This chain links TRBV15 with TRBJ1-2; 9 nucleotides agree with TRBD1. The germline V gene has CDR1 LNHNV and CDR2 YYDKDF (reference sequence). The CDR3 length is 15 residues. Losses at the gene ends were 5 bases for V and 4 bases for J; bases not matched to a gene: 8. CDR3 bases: TGTGCCACCAGCGCACAGGGACAGGGACTCTATGGCTACACCTTC. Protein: CATSAQGQGLYGYTF.

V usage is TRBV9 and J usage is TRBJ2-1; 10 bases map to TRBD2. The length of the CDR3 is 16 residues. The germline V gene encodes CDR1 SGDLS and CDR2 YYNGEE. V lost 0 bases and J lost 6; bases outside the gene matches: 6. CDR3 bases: TGTGCCAGCAGCGTAGCAGCGGGAGGGTGGGTCAATGAGCAGTTCTTC. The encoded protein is CASSVAAGGWVNEQFF.

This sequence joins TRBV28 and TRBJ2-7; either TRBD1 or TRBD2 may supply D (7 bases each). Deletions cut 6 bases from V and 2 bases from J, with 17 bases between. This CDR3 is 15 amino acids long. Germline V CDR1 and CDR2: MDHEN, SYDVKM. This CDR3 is CASSLAGGETYEQYF. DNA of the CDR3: TGTGCCAGCAGCCTCGCAGGGGGGGAAACCTACGAGCAGTACTTC.

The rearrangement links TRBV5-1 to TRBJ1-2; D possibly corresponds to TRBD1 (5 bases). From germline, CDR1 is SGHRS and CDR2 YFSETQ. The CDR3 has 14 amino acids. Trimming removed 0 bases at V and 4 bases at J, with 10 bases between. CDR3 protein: CASSLEQGGYGYTF. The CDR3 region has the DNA TGCGCCAGCAGCTTGGAGCAGGGAGGCTATGGCTACACCTTC.

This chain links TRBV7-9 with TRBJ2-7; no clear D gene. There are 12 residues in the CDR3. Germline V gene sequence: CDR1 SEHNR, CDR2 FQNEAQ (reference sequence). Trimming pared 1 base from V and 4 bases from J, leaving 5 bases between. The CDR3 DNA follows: TGTGCCAGCAGCTTAGGGCGATACGAGCAGTACTTC. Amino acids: CASSLGRYEQYF. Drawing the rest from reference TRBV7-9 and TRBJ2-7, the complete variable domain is DTGVSQNPRHKITKRGQNVTFRCDPISEHNRLYWYRQTLGQGPEFLTYFQNEAQLEKSRLLSDRFSAERPKGSFSTLEIQRTEQGDSAMYLCASSLGRYEQYFGPGTRLTVT.

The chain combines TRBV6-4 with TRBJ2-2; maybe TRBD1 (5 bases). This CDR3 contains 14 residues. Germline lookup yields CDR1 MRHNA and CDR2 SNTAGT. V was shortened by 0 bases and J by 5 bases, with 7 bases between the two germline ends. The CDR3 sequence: CASSDSSGTGELFF. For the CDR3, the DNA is TGTGCCAGCAGTGACTCGTCAGGGACCGGGGAGCTGTTTTTT.